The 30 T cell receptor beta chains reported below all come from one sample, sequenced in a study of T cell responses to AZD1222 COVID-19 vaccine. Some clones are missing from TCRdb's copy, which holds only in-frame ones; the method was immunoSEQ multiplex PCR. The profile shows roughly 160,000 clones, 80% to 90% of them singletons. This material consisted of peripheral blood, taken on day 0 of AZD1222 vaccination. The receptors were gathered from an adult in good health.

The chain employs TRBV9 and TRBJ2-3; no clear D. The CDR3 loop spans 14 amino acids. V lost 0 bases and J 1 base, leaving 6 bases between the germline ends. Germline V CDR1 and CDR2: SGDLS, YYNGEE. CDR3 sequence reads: CASSVGIGTDTQYF. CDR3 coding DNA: TGTGCCAGCAGCGTAGGAATAGGCACAGATACGCAGTATTTT.

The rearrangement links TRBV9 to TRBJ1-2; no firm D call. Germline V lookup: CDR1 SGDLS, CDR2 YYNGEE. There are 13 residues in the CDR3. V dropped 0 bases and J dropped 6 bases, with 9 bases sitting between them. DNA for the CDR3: TGTGCCAGCAGCGTAGACAGTTCGAATGGCTACACCTTC. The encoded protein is CASSVDSSNGYTF. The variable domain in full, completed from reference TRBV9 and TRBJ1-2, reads DSGVTQTPKHLITATGQRVTLRCSPRSGDLSVYWYQQSLDQGLQFLIQYYNGEERAKGNILERFSAQQFPDLHSELNLSSLELGDSALYFCASSVDSSNGYTFGSGTRLTVV.

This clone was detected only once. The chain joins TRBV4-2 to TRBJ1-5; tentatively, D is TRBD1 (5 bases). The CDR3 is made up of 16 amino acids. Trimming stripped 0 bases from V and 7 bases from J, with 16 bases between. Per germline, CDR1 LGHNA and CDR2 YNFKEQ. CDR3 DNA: TGTGCCAGCAGCCAAGATCCGGCATTGGGGGTCCAGCCCCAGCATTTT. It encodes CASSQDPALGVQPQHF.

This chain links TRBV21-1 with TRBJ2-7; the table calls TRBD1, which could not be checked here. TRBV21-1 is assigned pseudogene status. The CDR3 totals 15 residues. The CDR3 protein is CASNLQGAFSYEQYV. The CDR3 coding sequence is TGTGCCAGCAACCTACAGGGGGCCTTTTCCTACGAGCAGTACGTC.

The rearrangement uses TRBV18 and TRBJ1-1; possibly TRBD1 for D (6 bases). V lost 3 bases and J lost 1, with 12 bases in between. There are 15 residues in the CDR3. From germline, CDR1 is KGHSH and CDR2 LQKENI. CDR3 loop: CASSPSRGANTEAFF. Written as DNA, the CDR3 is TGTGCCAGCTCACCGTCTCGGGGGGCGAACACTGAAGCTTTCTTT.

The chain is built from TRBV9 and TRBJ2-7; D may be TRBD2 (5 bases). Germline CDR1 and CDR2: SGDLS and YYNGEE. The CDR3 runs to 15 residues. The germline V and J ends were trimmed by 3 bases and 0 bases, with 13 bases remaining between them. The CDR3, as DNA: TGTGCCAGCAGCGCGAGCCCAGCGGTCTCCTACGAGCAGTACTTC. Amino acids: CASSASPAVSYEQYF. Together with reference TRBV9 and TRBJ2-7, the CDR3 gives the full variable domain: DSGVTQTPKHLITATGQRVTLRCSPRSGDLSVYWYQQSLDQGLQFLIQYYNGEERAKGNILERFSAQQFPDLHSELNLSSLELGDSALYFCASSASPAVSYEQYFGPGTRLTVT.

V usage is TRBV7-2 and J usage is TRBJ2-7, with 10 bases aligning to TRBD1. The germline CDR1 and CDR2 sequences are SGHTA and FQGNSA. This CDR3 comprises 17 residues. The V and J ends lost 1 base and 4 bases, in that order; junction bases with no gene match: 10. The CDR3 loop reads CASSLEGVGTGDYEQYV. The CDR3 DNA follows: TGTGCCAGCAGCTTAGAGGGGGTCGGGACAGGGGATTACGAGCAGTACGTC.

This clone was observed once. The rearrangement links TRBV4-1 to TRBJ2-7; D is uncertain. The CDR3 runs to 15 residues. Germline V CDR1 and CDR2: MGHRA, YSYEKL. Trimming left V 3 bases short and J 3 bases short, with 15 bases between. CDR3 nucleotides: TGCGCCAGCAGCCAGGTGGTAGCAAAGTTCTACGAGCAGTACGTC. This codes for CASSQVVAKFYEQYV.

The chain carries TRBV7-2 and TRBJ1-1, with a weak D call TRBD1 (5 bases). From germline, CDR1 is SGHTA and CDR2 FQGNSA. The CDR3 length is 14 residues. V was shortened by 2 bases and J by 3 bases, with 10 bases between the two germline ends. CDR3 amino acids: CASSLTGLDTEAFF. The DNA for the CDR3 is TGTGCCAGCAGCTTAACGGGGCTGGACACTGAAGCTTTCTTT. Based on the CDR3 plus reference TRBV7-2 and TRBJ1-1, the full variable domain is GAGVSQSPSNKVTEKGKDVELRCDPISGHTALYWYRQSLGQGLEFLIYFQGNSAPDKSGLPSDRFSAERTGGSVSTLTIQRTQQEDSAVYLCASSLTGLDTEAFFGQGTRLTVV.

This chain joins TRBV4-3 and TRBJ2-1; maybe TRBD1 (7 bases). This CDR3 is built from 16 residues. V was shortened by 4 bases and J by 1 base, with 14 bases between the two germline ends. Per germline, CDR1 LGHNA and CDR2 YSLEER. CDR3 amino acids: CASSRETGTSYNEQFF. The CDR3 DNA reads TGCGCCAGCAGCCGCGAGACAGGGACTTCCTACAATGAGCAGTTCTTC.

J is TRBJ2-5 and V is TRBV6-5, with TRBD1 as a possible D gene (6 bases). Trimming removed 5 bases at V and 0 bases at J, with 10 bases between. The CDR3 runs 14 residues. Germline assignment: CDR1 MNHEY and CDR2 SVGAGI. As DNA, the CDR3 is TGTGCCAGCAGTCCTGGGACAAACCAAGAGACCCAGTACTTC. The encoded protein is CASSPGTNQETQYF.

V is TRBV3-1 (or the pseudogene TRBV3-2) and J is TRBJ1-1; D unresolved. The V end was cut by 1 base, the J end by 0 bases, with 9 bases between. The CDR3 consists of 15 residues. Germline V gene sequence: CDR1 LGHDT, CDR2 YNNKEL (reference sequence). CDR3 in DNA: TGTGCCAGCAGCCAAGTCGGTAGACTGAACACTGAAGCTTTCTTT. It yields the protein CASSQVGRLNTEAFF.

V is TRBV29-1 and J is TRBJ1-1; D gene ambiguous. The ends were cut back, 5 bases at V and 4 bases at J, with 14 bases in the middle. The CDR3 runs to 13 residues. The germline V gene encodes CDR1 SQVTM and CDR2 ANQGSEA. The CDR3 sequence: CSVKQARGTEAFF. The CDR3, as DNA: TGCAGCGTTAAACAAGCTCGAGGCACTGAAGCTTTCTTT. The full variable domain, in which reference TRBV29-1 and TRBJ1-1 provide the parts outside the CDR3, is SAVISQKPSRDICQRGTSLTIQCQVDSQVTMMFWYRQQPGQSLTLIATANQGSEATYESGFVIDKFPISRPNLTFSTLTVSNMSPEDSSIYLCSVKQARGTEAFFGQGTRLTVV.

CDR3 sequence: CASSEVNAASLGSKNIQYF. The CDR3 DNA sequence: TGTGCCAGCAGTGAAGTTAACGCGGCGAGCCTTGGTAGCAAAAACATTCAGTACTTC. The chain joins TRBV6-1 to TRBJ2-4; no firm D call. The CDR3 extends over 19 amino acids. The germline V gene has CDR1 MNHNS and CDR2 SASEGT. V was cut by 1 base and J by 3 bases, with 22 bases left in between.

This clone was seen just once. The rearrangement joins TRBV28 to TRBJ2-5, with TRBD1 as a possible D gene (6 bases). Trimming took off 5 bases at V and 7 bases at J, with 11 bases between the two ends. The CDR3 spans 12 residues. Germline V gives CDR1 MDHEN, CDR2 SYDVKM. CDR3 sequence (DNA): TGTGCCAGCAGTCTACAGGGTCGGACCCAGTACTTC. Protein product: CASSLQGRTQYF.

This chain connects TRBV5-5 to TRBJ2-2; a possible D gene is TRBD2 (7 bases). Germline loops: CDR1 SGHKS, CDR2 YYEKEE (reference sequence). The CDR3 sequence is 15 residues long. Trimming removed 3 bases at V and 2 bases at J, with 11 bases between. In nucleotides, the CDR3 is TGTGCCAGCAGCTGGGGGGGCCTAAACACCGGGGAGCTGTTTTTT. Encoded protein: CASSWGGLNTGELFF.

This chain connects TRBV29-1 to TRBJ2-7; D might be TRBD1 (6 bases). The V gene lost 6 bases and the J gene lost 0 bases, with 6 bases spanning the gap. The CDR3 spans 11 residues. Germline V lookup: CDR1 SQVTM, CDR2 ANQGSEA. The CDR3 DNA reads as TGCAGCGTGGACAGCTCCTACGAGCAGTACTTC. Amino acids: CSVDSSYEQYF.

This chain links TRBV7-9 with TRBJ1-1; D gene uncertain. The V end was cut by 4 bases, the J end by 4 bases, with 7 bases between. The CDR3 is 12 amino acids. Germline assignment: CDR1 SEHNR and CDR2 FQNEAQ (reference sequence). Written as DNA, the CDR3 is TGTGCCAGCAGCTCCAAGGTCACTGAAGCTTTCTTT. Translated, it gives CASSSKVTEAFF.

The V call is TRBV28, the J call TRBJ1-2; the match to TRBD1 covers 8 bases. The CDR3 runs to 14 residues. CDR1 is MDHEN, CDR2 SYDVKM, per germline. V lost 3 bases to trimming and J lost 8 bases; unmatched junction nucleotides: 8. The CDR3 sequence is CASSFTQGVRGYTF. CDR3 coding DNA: TGTGCCAGCAGTTTTACACAGGGGGTAAGAGGCTACACCTTC.

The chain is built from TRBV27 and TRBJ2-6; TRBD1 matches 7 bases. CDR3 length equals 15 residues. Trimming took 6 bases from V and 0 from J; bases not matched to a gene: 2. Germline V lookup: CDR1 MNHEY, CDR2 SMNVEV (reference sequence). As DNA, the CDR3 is TGTGCCAGCAGGGGGACAGCCTCTGGGGCCAACGTCCTGACTTTC. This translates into CASRGTASGANVLTF.

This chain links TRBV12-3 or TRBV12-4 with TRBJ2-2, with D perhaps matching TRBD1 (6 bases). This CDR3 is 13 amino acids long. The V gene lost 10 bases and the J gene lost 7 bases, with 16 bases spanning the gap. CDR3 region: CATRRGGSGELFF. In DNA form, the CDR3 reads TGTGCCACCAGGCGTGGGGGCAGCGGGGAGCTGTTTTTT.

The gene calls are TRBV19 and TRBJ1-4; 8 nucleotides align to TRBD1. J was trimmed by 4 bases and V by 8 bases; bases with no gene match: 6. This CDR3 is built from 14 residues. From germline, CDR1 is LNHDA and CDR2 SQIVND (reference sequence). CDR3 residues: CASARQGSNEKLFF. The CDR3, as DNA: TGTGCCAGTGCAAGACAGGGGAGTAATGAAAAACTGTTTTTT.

CDR3: CASSQRGLYTGELFF. DNA for the CDR3: TGTGCCAGCAGTCAAAGGGGACTTTACACCGGGGAGCTGTTTTTT. The chain combines TRBV2 with TRBJ2-2; tentatively, D is TRBD2 (6 bases). V lost 5 bases and J 3 bases, leaving 13 bases between the germline ends. CDR3 length: 15 amino acids. Germline assignment: CDR1 SNHLY and CDR2 FYNNEI.

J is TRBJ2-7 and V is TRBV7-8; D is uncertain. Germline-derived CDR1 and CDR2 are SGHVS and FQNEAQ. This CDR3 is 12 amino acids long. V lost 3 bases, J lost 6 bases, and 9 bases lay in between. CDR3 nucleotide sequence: TGTGCCAGCAGCTTGGGTAACCCCGAGCAGTACTTC. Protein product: CASSLGNPEQYF.

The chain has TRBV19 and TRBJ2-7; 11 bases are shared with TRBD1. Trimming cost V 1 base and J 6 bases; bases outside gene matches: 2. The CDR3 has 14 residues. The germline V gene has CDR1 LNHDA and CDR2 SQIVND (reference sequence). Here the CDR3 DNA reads TGTGCCAGTAGTATAGTTGGGACAGGGGGCGAGCAGTACTTC. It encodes CASSIVGTGGEQYF.

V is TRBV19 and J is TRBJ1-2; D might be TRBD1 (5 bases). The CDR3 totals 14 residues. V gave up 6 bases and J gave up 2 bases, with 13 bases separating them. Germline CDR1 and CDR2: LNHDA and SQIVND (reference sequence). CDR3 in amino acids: CASSLNWGNYGYTF. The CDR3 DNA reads TGTGCCAGTAGCCTAAATTGGGGCAACTATGGCTACACCTTC.

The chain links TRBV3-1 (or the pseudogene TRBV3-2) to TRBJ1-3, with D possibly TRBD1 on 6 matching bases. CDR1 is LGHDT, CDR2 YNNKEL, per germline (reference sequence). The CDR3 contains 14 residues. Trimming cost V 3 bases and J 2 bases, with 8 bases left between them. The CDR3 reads CASSQGAAGNTIYF. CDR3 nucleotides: TGTGCCAGCAGCCAGGGGGCCGCTGGAAACACCATATATTTT.

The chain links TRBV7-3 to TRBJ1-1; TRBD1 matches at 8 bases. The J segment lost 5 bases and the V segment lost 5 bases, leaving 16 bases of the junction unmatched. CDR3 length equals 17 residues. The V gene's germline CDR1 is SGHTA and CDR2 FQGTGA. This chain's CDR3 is CASSLSPQGALGTEAFF. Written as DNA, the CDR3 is TGTGCCAGCAGCCTAAGCCCTCAGGGGGCGCTGGGAACTGAAGCTTTCTTT.

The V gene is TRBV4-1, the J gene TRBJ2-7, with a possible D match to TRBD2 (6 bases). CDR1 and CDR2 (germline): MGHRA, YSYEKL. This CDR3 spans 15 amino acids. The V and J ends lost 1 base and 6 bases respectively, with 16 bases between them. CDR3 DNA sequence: TGCGCCAGCAGCCAAGCCCTGGACGGGGGTCGCGAGCAGTACTTC. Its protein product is CASSQALDGGREQYF.

The CDR3 DNA reads TGTGCCAGCAGTTACTCGAACACGGGGGGGGAGTTCTTC. As protein: CASSYSNTGGEFF. The chain is built from TRBV6-2 or TRBV6-3 and TRBJ2-1, with TRBD2 matching over 8 bases. CDR1 and CDR2 (germline): MNHEY, SVGEGT. The CDR3 contains 13 residues. Trimming cost V 0 bases and J 14 bases; bases outside gene matches: 6.